The 3 T cell receptor beta chains reported below all come from one sample, sequenced in a study of blood T cell repertoires in COVID-19 (dated by TCRdb to 2020 to 2021). Library generation was performed with the immunoSEQ multiplex PCR assay. TCRdb re-hosts the immuneACCESS table, in-frame sequences only. Its copies lack some clones; in the studies checked, an unresolved V gene accounts for under half of them, and the cause for the rest is not known. The sample table contains more than 300,000 clones; only one count was recorded for around 90% of them. 1% of the sample is held by the ten biggest clonotypes. The sequencing input was peripheral blood. The source of these receptors is a woman aged 40 to 49 with COVID-19, enrolled during active disease.

The chain's CDR3 is CASSKEGTDYEQYF. CDR3 bases: TGCGCCAGCAGTAAGGAGGGGACAGACTACGAGCAGTACTTC. This chain links TRBV5-1 with TRBJ2-7; tentative D call: TRBD1 (7 bases). Germline V gene sequence: CDR1 SGHRS, CDR2 YFSETQ. The V end was cut by 5 bases, the J end by 3 bases, with 15 bases between. This CDR3 contains 14 residues.

The chain employs TRBV2 and TRBJ2-3, with 7 positions matching TRBD1. V shed 7 bases and J 1 base; nucleotides not matched to a gene: 5. This CDR3 has 14 residues. Looked up from germline, CDR1 is SNHLY and CDR2 is FYNNEI. The CDR3 DNA is TGTGCCAGCAAACCAGGGGGAGGCACAGATACGCAGTATTTT. Translating it yields CASKPGGGTDTQYF.

The V call is TRBV10-3, the J call TRBJ1-1; 8 bases align to TRBD1. Germline CDR1 reads ENHRY; CDR2 reads SYGVKD. V was clipped by 1 base and J by 4 bases; unmatched bases: 8. CDR3 length: 16 amino acids. DNA for the CDR3: TGTGCCATCAGTGAGTGGGGGCAGGGGGCGCGCACTGAAGCTTTCTTT. As protein: CAISEWGQGARTEAFF.